The clone carrying this T cell receptor beta chain has at least ten counts. Its cognate antigen is unknown. CDR3-region Arm-PCR and iRepertoire HTBI primers produced the TCR beta libraries. Original methodology: Across samples, 62 TRBV and 12 to 15 TRBJ segments were found. Each CDR3 protein is one row after TCRdb ran MiXCR on the multiplex PCR reads. These V and J calls derive from TCRdb rather than the authors' analysis. Here the sample spans more than 450,000 distinct CDR3 sequences, 15% to 20% being singletons. This specimen belongs to a study of regulatory T cells in long-lasting Graves disease. Study results and caveats: Persistent Graves' patients showed reduced TCR diversity versus newly diagnosed patients.

Per the germline V gene, CDR1 is ENHRY and CDR2 is SYGVKD. CDR3 length equals 11 residues. Deletions cut 5 bases from V and 8 bases from J, with 7 bases between. The sample's time point: newly diagnosed GD, antithyroid drugs for less than 3 months. PBMC-derived RNA was used for the TCR library. This same sample was also part of a study on T cells in Graves' hyperthyroidism and ophthalmopathy.

The chain recombines TRBV10-3 with TRBJ2-1; D remains ambiguous. The input for sequencing was peripheral blood mononuclear cells (PBMCs), taken at new diagnosis, from a patient treated with antithyroid drugs. This receptor was taken from a man between 40 and 49 years old with Graves disease. CDR3 bases: TGTGCCATCAGTCCAGGTTATGAGCAGTTCTTC. Translated, it gives CAISPGYEQFF.